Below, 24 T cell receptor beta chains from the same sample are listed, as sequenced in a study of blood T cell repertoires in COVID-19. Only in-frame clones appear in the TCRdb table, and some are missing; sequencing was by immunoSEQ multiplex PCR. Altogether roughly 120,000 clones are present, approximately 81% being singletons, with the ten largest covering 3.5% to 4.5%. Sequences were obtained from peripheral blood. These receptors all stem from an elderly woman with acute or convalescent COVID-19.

The CDR3 is CASSTGQYEKLFF. The CDR3 region has the DNA TGTGCCAGTAGTACGGGACAGTATGAAAAACTGTTTTTT. V is TRBV19 and J is TRBJ1-4, with TRBD1 matching 7 bases. V lost 4 bases to trimming and J lost 6 bases; unmatched junction nucleotides: 2. Germline V gene data show CDR1 as LNHDA and CDR2 as SQIVND (reference sequence). This CDR3 has 13 amino acids.

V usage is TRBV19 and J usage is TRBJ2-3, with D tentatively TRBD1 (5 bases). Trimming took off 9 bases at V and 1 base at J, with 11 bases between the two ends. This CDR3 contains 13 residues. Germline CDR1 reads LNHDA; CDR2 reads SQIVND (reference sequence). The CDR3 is CASALQGTDTQYF. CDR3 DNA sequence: TGTGCCAGCGCGCTACAGGGCACAGATACGCAGTATTTT.

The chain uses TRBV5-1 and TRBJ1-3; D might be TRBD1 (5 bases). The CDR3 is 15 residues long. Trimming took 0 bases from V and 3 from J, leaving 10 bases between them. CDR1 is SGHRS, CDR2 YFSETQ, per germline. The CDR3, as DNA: TGCGCCAGCAGCTTGGACAGGCCACATGGAAACACCATATATTTT. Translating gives CASSLDRPHGNTIYF.

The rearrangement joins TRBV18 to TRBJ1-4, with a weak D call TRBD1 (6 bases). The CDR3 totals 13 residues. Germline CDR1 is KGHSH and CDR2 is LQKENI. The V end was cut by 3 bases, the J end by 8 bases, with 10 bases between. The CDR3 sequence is CASSPGQREKLFF. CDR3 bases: TGTGCCAGCTCACCGGGACAACGCGAAAAACTGTTTTTT. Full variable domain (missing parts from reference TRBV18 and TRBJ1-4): NAGVMQNPRHLVRRRGQEARLRCSPMKGHSHVYWYRQLPEEGLKFMVYLQKENIIDESGMPKERFSAEFPKEGPSILRIQQVVRGDSAAYFCASSPGQREKLFFGSGTQLSVL.

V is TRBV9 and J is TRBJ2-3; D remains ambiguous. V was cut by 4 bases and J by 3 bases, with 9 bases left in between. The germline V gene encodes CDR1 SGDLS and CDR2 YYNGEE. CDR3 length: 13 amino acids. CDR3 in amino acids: CASSPLRTDTQYF. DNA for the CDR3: TGTGCCAGCAGCCCCCTGAGGACAGATACGCAGTATTTT.

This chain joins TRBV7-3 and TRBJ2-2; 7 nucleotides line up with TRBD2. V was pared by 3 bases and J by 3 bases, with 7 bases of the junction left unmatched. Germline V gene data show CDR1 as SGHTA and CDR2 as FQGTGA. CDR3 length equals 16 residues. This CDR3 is CASSLGLAAYTGELFF. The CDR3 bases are TGTGCCAGCAGCTTGGGTCTAGCGGCTTACACCGGGGAGCTGTTTTTT.

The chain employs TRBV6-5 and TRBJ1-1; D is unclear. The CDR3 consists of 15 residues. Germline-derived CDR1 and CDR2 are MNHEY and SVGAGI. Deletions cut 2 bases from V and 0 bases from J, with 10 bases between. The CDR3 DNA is TGTGCCAGCAGTTACACGGGGATCATGAACACTGAAGCTTTCTTT. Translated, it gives CASSYTGIMNTEAFF.

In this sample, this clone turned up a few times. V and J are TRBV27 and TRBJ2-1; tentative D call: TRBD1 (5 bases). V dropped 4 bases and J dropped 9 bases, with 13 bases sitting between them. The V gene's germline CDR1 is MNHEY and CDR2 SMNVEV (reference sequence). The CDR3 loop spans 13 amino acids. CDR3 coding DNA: TGTGCCAGCAGTTCCCTCCCAGGGATTGAGCAGTTCTTC. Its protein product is CASSSLPGIEQFF.

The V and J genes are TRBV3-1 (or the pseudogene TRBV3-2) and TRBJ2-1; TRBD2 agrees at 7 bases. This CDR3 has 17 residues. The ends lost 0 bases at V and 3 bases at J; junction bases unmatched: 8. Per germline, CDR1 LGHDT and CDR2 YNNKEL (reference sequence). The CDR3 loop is CASSQDRREFRYNEQFF. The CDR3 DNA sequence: TGTGCCAGCAGCCAAGATCGGCGGGAGTTTCGCTACAATGAGCAGTTCTTC.

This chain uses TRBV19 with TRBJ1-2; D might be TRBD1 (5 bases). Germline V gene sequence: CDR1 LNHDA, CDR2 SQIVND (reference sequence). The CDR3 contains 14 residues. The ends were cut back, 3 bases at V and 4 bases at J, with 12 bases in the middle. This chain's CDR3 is CASSIDSISYGYTF. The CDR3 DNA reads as TGTGCCAGTAGTATTGACAGTATTAGCTATGGCTACACCTTC.

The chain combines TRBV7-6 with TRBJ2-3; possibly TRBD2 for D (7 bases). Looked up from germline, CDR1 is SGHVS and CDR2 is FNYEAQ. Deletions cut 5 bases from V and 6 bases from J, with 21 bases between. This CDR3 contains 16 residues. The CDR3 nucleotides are TGTGCCAGCAGCCGAGGGGGGGATGTAAGTGTGGATACGCAGTATTTT. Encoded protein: CASSRGGDVSVDTQYF.

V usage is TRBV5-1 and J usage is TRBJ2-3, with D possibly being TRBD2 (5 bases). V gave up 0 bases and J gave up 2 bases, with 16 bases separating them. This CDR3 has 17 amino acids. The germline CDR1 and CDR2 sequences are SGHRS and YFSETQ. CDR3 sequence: CASSLGGVALHTDTQYF. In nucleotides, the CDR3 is TGCGCCAGCAGCTTGGGGGGAGTAGCACTTCACACAGATACGCAGTATTTT.

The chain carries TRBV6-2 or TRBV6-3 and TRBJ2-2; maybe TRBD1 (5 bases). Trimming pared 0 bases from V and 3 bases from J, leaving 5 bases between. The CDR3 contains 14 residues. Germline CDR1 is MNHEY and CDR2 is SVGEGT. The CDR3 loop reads CASSYSGDTGELFF. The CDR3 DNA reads TGTGCCAGCAGTTACTCAGGGGACACCGGGGAGCTGTTTTTT.

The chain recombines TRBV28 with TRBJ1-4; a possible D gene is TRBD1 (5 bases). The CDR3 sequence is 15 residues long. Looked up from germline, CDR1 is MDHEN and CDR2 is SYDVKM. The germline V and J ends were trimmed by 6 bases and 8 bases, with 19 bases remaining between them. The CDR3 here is CASSPETAKEEKLFF. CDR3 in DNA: TGTGCCAGCAGCCCCGAGACAGCCAAGGAGGAAAAACTGTTTTTT.

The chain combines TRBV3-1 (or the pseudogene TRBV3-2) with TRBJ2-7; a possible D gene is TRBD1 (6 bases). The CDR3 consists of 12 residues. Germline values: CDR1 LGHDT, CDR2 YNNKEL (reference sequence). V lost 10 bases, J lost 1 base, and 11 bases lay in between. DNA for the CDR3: TGTGCCACCAAGGACAGATCCTACGAGCAGTACTTC. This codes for CATKDRSYEQYF.

The CDR3, as DNA: TGTGCCAGCAGCTTAGTAGGGCAGGGGCGTGGCTACACCTTC. This codes for CASSLVGQGRGYTF. The V and J genes are TRBV7-2 and TRBJ1-2, with D possibly being TRBD1 (6 bases). The CDR3 is made up of 14 amino acids. CDR1 is SGHTA, CDR2 FQGNSA, per germline. Trimming shortened V by 1 base and J by 7 bases, and 13 bases separated the two germline ends.

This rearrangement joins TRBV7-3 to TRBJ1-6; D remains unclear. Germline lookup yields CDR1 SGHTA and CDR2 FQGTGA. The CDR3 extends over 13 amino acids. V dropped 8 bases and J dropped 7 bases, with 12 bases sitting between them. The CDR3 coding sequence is TGTGCCAGCGGGGAGGGAATGAATTCACCCCTCCACTTT. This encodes CASGEGMNSPLHF.

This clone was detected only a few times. In DNA form, the CDR3 reads TGCGCCAGCCACAGGGACAGGGAGCGGTTAAGCACTGAAGCTTTCTTT. Protein: CASHRDRERLSTEAFF. This sequence joins TRBV10-2 and TRBJ1-1; 9 positions agree with TRBD1. Trimming at V came to 8 bases and at J to 4 bases, leaving 14 bases not matched to a gene. CDR1 is WSHSY, CDR2 SAAADI, per germline. This CDR3 region has 16 residues.

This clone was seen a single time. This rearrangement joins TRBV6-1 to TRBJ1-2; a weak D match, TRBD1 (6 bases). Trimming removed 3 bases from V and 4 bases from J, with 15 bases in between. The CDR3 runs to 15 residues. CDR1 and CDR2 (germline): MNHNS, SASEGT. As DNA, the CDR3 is TGTGCCAGCAGTGAGGGCAGGGGATTATCCTATGGCTACACCTTC. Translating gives CASSEGRGLSYGYTF.

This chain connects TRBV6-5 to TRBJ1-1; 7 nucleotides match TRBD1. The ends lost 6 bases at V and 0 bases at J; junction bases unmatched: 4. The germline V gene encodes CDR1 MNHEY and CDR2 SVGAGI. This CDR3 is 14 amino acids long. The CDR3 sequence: CASSLGQMNTEAFF. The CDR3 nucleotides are TGTGCCAGCAGCTTGGGACAGATGAACACTGAAGCTTTCTTT.

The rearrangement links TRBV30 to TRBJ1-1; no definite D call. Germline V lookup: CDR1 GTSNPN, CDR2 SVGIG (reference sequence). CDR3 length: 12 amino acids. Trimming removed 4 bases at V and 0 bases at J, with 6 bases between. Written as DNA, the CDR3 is TGTGCCTGGAAACAGCTGAACACTGAAGCTTTCTTT. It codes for CAWKQLNTEAFF.

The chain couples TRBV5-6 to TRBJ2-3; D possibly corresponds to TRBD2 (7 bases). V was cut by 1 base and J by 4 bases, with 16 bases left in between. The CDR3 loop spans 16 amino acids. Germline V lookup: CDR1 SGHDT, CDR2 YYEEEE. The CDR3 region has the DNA TGTGCCAGCAGCTTGTATAGGGGGGGCTCGGCAGATACGCAGTATTTT. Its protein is CASSLYRGGSADTQYF.

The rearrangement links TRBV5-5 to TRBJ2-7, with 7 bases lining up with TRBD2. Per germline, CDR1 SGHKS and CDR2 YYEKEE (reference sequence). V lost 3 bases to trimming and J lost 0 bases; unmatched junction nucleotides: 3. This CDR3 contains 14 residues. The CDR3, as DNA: TGTGCCAGCAGCTACTCTAGCGGCTCCTACGAGCAGTACTTC. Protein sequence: CASSYSSGSYEQYF.

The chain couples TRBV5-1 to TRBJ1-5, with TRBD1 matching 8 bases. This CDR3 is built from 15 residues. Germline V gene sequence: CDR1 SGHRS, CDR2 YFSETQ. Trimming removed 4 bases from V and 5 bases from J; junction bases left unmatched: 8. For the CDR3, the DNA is TGCGCCAGCAGCGTCGGGACAGGAATGGATCAGCCCCAGCATTTT. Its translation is CASSVGTGMDQPQHF.